The 21 T cell receptor beta chains presented below share a single source sample, sequenced in a study of beta chain features in type 1 diabetes. Sequencing targeted expressed TCRB transcripts, as all isolated RNA had been reverse transcribed. Libraries were prepared by immunoSEQ multiplex PCR; TCRdb keeps only in-frame clonotypes and omits some of them. The data show hundreds of thousands of clones, around 15% seen once. Sequenced material: naive CD4+ T cells from blood. All receptors come from a man aged 18 to 30 in good health.

This clone was observed a single time. The chain carries TRBV7-9 and TRBJ2-1; possible D gene TRBD2, 6 bases. CDR3 length: 14 residues. The V end was cut by 10 bases, the J end by 2 bases, with 15 bases between. Germline V lookup: CDR1 SEHNR, CDR2 FQNEAQ (reference sequence). CDR3 in amino acids: CATITSRTYNEQFF. The CDR3 DNA reads TGTGCCACCATCACTAGCCGAACCTACAATGAGCAGTTCTTC.

The chain uses TRBV7-9 and TRBJ1-2, with unresolved D. Trimming pared 5 bases from V and 1 base from J, leaving 11 bases between. The length of the CDR3 is 14 residues. From germline, CDR1 is SEHNR and CDR2 FQNEAQ (reference sequence). CDR3 in DNA: TGTGCCAGCAGCCCTACGACATTTAACTATGGCTACACCTTC. It specifies CASSPTTFNYGYTF.

This clone occurred a few times. Distinct nucleotide sequences in the sample also encode this CDR3. The V and J genes are TRBV5-1 and TRBJ1-2; D possibly corresponds to TRBD1 (5 bases). The CDR3 is 14 amino acids. Germline-derived CDR1 and CDR2 are SGHRS and YFSETQ. V was trimmed by 4 bases and J by 2 bases, leaving 12 bases between them. The CDR3 DNA is TGCGCCAGCAGCCTCGACAGCCCCAACTATGGCTACACCTTC. This sequence encodes CASSLDSPNYGYTF.

V is TRBV5-1 and J is TRBJ1-1, with unresolved D. The germline CDR1 and CDR2 sequences are SGHRS and YFSETQ. The ends were cut back, 0 bases at V and 7 bases at J, with 16 bases in the middle. The CDR3 has 15 amino acids. CDR3 nucleotides: TGCGCCAGCAGCTTGGATGTGTTCGGGAGGGTTGAAGCTTTCTTT. It yields the protein CASSLDVFGRVEAFF.

Only a few counts were recorded for this clone. V gene TRBV4-2 combines with J gene TRBJ2-1; D might be TRBD2 (7 bases). V dropped 4 bases and J dropped 10 bases, with 20 bases sitting between them. This CDR3 is built from 15 residues. The germline gives CDR1 LGHNA, CDR2 YNFKEQ. The CDR3 region is CASSPVGGAGGEQFF. The CDR3 DNA reads TGTGCCAGCAGCCCCGTAGGGGGGGCCGGAGGGGAGCAGTTCTTC.

This chain links TRBV10-3 with TRBJ2-3; 13 bases match TRBD2. This CDR3 spans 18 amino acids. Losses at the gene ends were 4 bases for V and 0 bases for J; bases not matched to a gene: 7. Germline lookup yields CDR1 ENHRY and CDR2 SYGVKD. The CDR3 loop is CAISVTWTSGSSTDTQYF. CDR3 nucleotide sequence: TGTGCCATCAGTGTTACATGGACTAGCGGGAGTAGCACAGATACGCAGTATTTT.

This clone has just a few counts. The chain employs TRBV6-5 and TRBJ2-7; 9 nucleotides match TRBD2. This CDR3 is 16 amino acids long. Germline CDR1 and CDR2: MNHEY and SVGAGI. Trimming took 2 bases from V and 2 from J; bases not matched to a gene: 7. CDR3 loop: CASSYASLAGTYEQYF. CDR3 bases: TGTGCCAGCAGTTACGCGTCGCTAGCGGGAACCTACGAGCAGTACTTC.

This sequence joins TRBV7-9 and TRBJ2-5; perhaps TRBD2 as D (5 bases). V lost 4 bases to trimming and J lost 5 bases, with 14 bases between them. Germline V gene data show CDR1 as SEHNR and CDR2 as FQNEAQ (reference sequence). This CDR3 has 14 amino acids. CDR3 DNA sequence: TGTGCCAGCAGCTCCCTAGGATGGGAGGAGACCCAGTACTTC. This sequence encodes CASSSLGWEETQYF.

This rearrangement joins TRBV28 to TRBJ1-2, with D uncertain. The CDR3 totals 14 residues. V was shortened by 5 bases and J by 3 bases, with 13 bases between the two germline ends. Germline CDR1 is MDHEN and CDR2 is SYDVKM. In DNA, the CDR3 is TGTGCCAGCAGTCCCCGCGGGAGTTACTATGGCTACACCTTC. Protein sequence: CASSPRGSYYGYTF.

This chain uses TRBV18 with TRBJ2-7; D might be TRBD2 (6 bases). V was shortened by 5 bases and J by 3 bases, with 14 bases between the two germline ends. Looked up from germline, CDR1 is KGHSH and CDR2 is LQKENI. The CDR3 extends over 14 amino acids. As DNA, the CDR3 is TGTGCCAGCTCAGGGGCGAAAGCGGGCTACGAGCAGTACTTC. Its protein product is CASSGAKAGYEQYF.

This clone was seen only a few times. J is TRBJ1-1 and V is TRBV6-6; D possibly corresponds to TRBD1 (6 bases). CDR3 length: 15 amino acids. Germline V gene sequence: CDR1 MNHNY, CDR2 SVGAGI (reference sequence). V dropped 0 bases and J dropped 4 bases, with 12 bases sitting between them. CDR3 DNA sequence: TGTGCCAGCAGTTACTCGGAGGGACAAAGCACTGAAGCTTTCTTT. Amino acids: CASSYSEGQSTEAFF.

The V call is TRBV18, the J call TRBJ2-1; no reliable D call. V was cut by 4 bases and J by 3 bases, with 10 bases left in between. Per germline, CDR1 KGHSH and CDR2 LQKENI. This CDR3 region has 14 residues. CDR3 in amino acids: CASSQERNYNEQFF. In DNA form, the CDR3 reads TGTGCCAGCTCACAGGAACGGAACTACAATGAGCAGTTCTTC.

The chain carries TRBV2 and TRBJ1-1; weak D call: TRBD1 (5 bases). V gave up 5 bases and J gave up 1 base, with 14 bases separating them. Germline values: CDR1 SNHLY, CDR2 FYNNEI. There are 15 residues in the CDR3. The CDR3 DNA reads as TGTGCCAGCAGTTTATACGGGGCGTGGAACACTGAAGCTTTCTTT. This encodes CASSLYGAWNTEAFF.

This clone occurred a few times. V usage is TRBV7-9 and J usage is TRBJ2-3, with D possibly being TRBD2 (6 bases). The CDR3 extends over 17 amino acids. Germline V gives CDR1 SEHNR, CDR2 FQNEAQ (reference sequence). V shed 5 bases and J shed 0 bases, with 18 bases lying between them. The CDR3 region is CASSLGGPDTSTDTQYF. The CDR3 DNA reads TGTGCCAGCAGCCTCGGGGGTCCGGACACTAGCACAGATACGCAGTATTTT.

The V gene is TRBV27, the J gene TRBJ2-7; the D is unclear. This CDR3 is 14 amino acids long. The V end lost 4 bases, the J end lost 0 bases, and 10 bases lay between the germline ends. The V gene's germline CDR1 is MNHEY and CDR2 SMNVEV (reference sequence). The chain's CDR3 is CASSSTGFSYEQYF. CDR3 bases: TGTGCCAGCAGTTCGACCGGTTTCTCCTACGAGCAGTACTTC.

This clone was seen more than once but under ten times. V is TRBV29-1 and J is TRBJ2-2, with 11 bases that match TRBD2. The CDR3 is 16 residues long. Germline values: CDR1 SQVTM, CDR2 ANQGSEA. The ends lost 4 bases at V and 6 bases at J; junction bases unmatched: 10. The CDR3 here is CSVVGLAGGRAGELFF. The DNA of the CDR3 is TGCAGCGTTGTCGGTCTAGCGGGAGGCCGGGCCGGGGAGCTGTTTTTT.

This sequence joins TRBV7-9 and TRBJ1-1; no definite D call. This CDR3 is 13 amino acids long. V lost 5 bases and J 1 base, leaving 8 bases between the germline ends. Germline CDR1 SEHNR, CDR2 FQNEAQ (reference sequence). The CDR3 nucleotides read TGTGCCAGCAGCATTACAGCGAACACTGAAGCTTTCTTT. The encoded protein is CASSITANTEAFF.

This clone was seen a few times. The V call is TRBV28, the J call TRBJ1-1; TRBD1 aligns across 7 bases. V was clipped by 11 bases and J by 1 base; unmatched bases: 7. Germline lookup yields CDR1 MDHEN and CDR2 SYDVKM. The CDR3 has 13 residues. The CDR3, as DNA: TGTGCCGTCACAGGGGTAAAGAACACTGAAGCTTTCTTT. The encoded protein is CAVTGVKNTEAFF.

V usage is TRBV15 and J usage is TRBJ1-5; D unresolved. V lost 0 bases to trimming and J lost 2 bases, with 11 bases between them. Germline CDR1 reads LNHNV; CDR2 reads YYDKDF (reference sequence). The CDR3 consists of 16 residues. CDR3 residues: CATSRDRGFGNQPQHF. CDR3 DNA: TGTGCCACCAGCAGAGATAGAGGGTTCGGCAATCAGCCCCAGCATTTT.

The chain employs TRBV4-3 and TRBJ2-5, with D unresolved. The CDR3 length is 13 residues. The V and J ends lost 1 base and 3 bases respectively, with 6 bases between them. The germline CDR1 and CDR2 sequences are LGHNA and YSLEER. In DNA form, the CDR3 reads TGCGCCAGCAGCCAAGTCGACGAAGAGACCCAGTACTTC. This gives the protein CASSQVDEETQYF.

J is TRBJ1-5 and V is TRBV10-3; 7 bases are a match to TRBD1. This CDR3 spans 15 amino acids. J gave up 3 bases and V 10 bases, and 12 bases lay outside the gene matches. From germline, CDR1 is ENHRY and CDR2 SYGVKD. As DNA, the CDR3 is TGTGCCACCAGGGTGGACAGGCGCCTCAATCAGCCCCAGCATTTT. Translated, it gives CATRVDRRLNQPQHF.